The text below deals with one T cell receptor beta chain. This clone appeared a single time. The target of this receptor is not known. No much larger clone exists at a distance of one base, and base qualities are not known. The collaborating institutions used their own protocols to collect whole blood in K2EDTA tubes. For TCRbeta analysis, collaborator samples were shipped as frozen whole blood, as isolated PBMCs, or as DNA extracted from either sample type. From the cysteine up to the phenylalanine, the CDR3 has a length of 15 residues. This entry keeps only the CDR3 DNA: 45 bases, framed from base 1. V is reduced by 5 bases and J by 6 bases, leaving a spacing of 17 bases between them. According to the germline V gene (reference sequence), CDR1 reads LNHDA and CDR2 reads SQIVND. These data originate in a study of blood T cell repertoires in COVID-19 (dated by TCRdb to about 2020). At the level of the whole study: Samples from collaborators originated in the United States, Italy and Spain and spanned both the acute and convalescent phases of COVID-19. The prospective study material was composed of cDNA or gDNA derived from T cells, B-cell-depleted T cells, or PBMCs. Deeply sampled blood TCRbeta repertoires from subjects exposed to, actively infected with, or recovered from COVID-19 were included in the dataset. The repertoires were released in a freely available public database meant as a resource for research on the immune response to SARS-CoV-2. The samples were drawn from the first 160 participants of the ongoing ImmuneRACE study and from 1,254 subjects provided by 6 global collaborators. Sample metadata almost always included a de-identified subject ID, COVID-19 status, age in years and sex. HLA class I and class II types, where available, came from metadata supplied by the sample provider rather than from assay-based typing.

Overall study results and their limits: How much clinical and demographic metadata was included differed by source and by participant, and the metadata was provided uncurated.

TCRbeta CDR3 regions were amplified from genomic DNA using the immunoSEQ Assay, a bias-controlled multiplex PCR. Per the original workflow: Nucleated cell counts per sample were estimated from amplification of reference gene primers within the assay. Sequence reads were collapsed and filtered to measure the absolute abundance of every unique TCRbeta CDR3 rearrangement. For each sample, productive Simpson clonality was calculated as the square root of Simpson's diversity index across productive rearrangements. The table comes from immuneACCESS by way of TCRdb, which keeps in-frame sequences with V and J called. Part of the clones is missing from these tables; in studies checked, under half for an unresolved V gene and the rest for unknown reasons. V, J and clone size were drawn from that table, and D and trimming were deduced from the DNA. Across this sample there are tens of thousands of clones, with approximately 85% seen only once. The top ten clonotypes cover 12% of the sample.

Material for sequencing was peripheral blood. The sequence was collected from a human donor in a cohort sampled during active COVID-19. This sequence uses TRBV19 and TRBJ1-5, with no confidently assigned D gene. The DNA is as follows: TGTGCCAGTAGTTTGGTGAGGGATGTGAGTCAGCCCCAGCATTTT. Translated, this is CASSLVRDVSQPQHF.